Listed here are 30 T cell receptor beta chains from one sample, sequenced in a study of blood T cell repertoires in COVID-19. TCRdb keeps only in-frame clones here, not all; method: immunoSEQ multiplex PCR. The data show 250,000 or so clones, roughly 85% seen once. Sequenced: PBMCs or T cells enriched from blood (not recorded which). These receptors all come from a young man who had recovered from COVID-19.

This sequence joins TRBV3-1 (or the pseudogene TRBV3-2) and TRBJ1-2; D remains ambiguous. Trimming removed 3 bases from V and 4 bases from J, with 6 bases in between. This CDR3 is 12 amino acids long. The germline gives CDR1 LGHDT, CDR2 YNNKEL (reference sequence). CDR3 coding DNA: TGTGCCAGCAGCCACAGAGGCTATGGCTACACCTTC. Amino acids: CASSHRGYGYTF.

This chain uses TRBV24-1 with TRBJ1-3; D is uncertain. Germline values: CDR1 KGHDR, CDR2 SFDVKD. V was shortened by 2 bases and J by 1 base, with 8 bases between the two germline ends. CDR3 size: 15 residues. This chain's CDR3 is CATSDSRESGNTIYF. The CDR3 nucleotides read TGTGCCACCAGTGATTCGAGGGAATCTGGAAACACCATATATTTT.

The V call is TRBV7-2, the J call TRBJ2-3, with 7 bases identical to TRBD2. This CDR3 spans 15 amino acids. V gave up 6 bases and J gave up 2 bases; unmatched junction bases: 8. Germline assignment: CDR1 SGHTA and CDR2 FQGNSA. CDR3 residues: CASSRAGDPTDTQYF. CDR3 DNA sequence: TGTGCCAGCAGTAGGGCGGGGGACCCCACAGATACGCAGTATTTT. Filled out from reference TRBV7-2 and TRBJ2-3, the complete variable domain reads GAGVSQSPSNKVTEKGKDVELRCDPISGHTALYWYRQSLGQGLEFLIYFQGNSAPDKSGLPSDRFSAERTGGSVSTLTIQRTQQEDSAVYLCASSRAGDPTDTQYFGPGTRLTVL.

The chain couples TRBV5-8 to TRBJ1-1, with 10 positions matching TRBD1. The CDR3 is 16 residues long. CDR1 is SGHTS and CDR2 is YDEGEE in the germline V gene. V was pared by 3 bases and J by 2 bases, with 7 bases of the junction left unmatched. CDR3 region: CASSSGTGVFNTEAFF. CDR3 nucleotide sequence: TGTGCCAGCAGCTCCGGGACAGGGGTTTTTAACACTGAAGCTTTCTTT.

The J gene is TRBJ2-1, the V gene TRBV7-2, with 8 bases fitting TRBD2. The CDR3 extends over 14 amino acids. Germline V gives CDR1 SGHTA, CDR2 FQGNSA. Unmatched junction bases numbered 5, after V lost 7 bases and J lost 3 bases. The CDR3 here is CASTSGQSYNEQFF. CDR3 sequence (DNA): TGTGCCAGCACTAGCGGGCAAAGCTACAATGAGCAGTTCTTC.

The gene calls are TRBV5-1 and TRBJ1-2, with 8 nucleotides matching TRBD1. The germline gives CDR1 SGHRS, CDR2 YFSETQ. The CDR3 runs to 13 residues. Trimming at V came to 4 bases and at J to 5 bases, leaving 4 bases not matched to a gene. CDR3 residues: CASSLTGVYGYTF. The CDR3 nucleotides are TGCGCCAGCAGCCTGACAGGGGTATATGGCTACACCTTC.

The CDR3 here is CASSSEDRPNYGYTF. Here the CDR3 DNA reads TGTGCCAGTAGTAGCGAGGACAGGCCTAACTATGGCTACACCTTC. The chain employs TRBV19 and TRBJ1-2; 7 positions match TRBD1. The V gene's germline CDR1 is LNHDA and CDR2 SQIVND (reference sequence). V lost 4 bases, J lost 0 bases, and 5 bases stayed unmatched. The CDR3 spans 15 residues.

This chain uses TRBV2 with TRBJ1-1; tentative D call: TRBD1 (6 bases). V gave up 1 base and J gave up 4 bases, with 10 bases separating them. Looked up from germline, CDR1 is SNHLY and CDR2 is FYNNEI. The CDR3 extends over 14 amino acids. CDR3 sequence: CASSEDTGFTEAFF. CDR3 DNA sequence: TGTGCCAGCAGTGAAGACACAGGGTTCACTGAAGCTTTCTTT.

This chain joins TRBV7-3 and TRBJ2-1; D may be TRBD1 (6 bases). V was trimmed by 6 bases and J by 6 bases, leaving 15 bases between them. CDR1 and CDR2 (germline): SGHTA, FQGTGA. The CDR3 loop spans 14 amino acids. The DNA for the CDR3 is TGTGCCAGCAGTCTGAACCGGGACACCAATGAGCAGTTCTTC. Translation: CASSLNRDTNEQFF.

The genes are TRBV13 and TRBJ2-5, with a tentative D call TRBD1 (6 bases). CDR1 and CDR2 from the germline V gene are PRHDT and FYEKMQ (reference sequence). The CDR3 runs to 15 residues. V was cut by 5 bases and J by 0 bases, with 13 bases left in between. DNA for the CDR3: TGTGCCAGCAGCCAACCCGGGACAAACCAAGAGACCCAGTACTTC. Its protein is CASSQPGTNQETQYF.

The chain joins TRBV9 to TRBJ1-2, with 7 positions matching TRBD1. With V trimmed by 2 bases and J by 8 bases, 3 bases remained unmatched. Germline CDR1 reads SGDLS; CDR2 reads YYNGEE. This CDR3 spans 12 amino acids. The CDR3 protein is CASSVTGVGYTF. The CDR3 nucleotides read TGTGCCAGCAGCGTTACAGGGGTCGGCTACACCTTC.

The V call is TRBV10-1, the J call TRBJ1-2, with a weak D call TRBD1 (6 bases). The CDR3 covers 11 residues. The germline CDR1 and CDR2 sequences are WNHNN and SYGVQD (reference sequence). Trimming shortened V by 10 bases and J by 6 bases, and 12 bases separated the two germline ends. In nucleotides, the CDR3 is TGCGCCATCGGGACACCGGATGGCTACACCTTC. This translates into CAIGTPDGYTF.

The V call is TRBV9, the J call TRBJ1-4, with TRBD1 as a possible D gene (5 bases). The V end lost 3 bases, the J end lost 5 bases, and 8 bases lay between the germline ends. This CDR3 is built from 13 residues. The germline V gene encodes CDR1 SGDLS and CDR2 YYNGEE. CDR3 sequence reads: CASSGGKNEKLFF. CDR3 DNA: TGTGCCAGCAGCGGGGGCAAAAATGAAAAACTGTTTTTT.

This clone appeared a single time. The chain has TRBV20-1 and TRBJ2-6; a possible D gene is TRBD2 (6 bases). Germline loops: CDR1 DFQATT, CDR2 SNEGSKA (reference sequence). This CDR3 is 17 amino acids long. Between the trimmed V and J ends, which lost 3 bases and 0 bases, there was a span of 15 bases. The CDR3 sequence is CSASSPGLSSGANVLTF. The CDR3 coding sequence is TGCAGTGCTAGTTCACCGGGACTGAGCTCTGGGGCCAACGTCCTGACTTTC.

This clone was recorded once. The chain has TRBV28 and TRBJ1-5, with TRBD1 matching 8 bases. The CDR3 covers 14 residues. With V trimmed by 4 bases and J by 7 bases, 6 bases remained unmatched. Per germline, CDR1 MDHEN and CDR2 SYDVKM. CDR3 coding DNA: TGTGCCAGCAGTTCACTCAGGGGGCGGCAGCCCCAGCATTTT. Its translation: CASSSLRGRQPQHF.

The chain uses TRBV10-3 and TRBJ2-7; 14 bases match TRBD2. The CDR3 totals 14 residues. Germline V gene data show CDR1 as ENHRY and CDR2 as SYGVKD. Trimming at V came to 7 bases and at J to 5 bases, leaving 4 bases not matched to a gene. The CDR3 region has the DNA TGTGCCATCAAGGGGACTAGCGGGAGCCACGAGCAGTACTTC. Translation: CAIKGTSGSHEQYF.

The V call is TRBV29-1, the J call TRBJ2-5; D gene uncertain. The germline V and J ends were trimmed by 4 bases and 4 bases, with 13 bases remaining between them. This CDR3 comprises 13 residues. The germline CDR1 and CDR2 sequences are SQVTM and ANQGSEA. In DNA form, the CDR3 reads TGCAGCGTTGGCCATACCCTGCGAGAGACCCAGTACTTC. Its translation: CSVGHTLRETQYF.

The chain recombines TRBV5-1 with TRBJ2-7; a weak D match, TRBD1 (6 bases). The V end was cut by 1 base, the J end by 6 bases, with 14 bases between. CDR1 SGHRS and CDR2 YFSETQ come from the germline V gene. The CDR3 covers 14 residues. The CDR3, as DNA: TGCGCCAGCAGCTTGTCCGGACAGTACTTCGAGCAGTACTTC. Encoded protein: CASSLSGQYFEQYF.

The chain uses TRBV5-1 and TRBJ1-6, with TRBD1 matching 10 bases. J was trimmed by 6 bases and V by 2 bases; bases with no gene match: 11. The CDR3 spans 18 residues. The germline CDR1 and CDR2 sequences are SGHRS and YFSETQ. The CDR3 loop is CASSFSYSGTGVNSPLHF. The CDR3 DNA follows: TGCGCCAGCAGCTTTTCCTACTCCGGGACAGGGGTTAATTCACCCCTCCACTTT.

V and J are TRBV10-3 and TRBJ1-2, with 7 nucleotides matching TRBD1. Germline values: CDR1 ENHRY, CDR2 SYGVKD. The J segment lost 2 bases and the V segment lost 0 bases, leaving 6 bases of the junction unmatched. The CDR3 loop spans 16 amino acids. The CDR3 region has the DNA TGTGCCATCAGTGAGTCAGGGGGCCCTACGAACTATGGCTACACCTTC. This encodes CAISESGGPTNYGYTF.

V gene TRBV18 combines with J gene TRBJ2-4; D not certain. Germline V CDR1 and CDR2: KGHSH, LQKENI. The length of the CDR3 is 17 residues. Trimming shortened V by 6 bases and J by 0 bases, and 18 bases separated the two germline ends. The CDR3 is CASSLSQQLRAKNIQYF. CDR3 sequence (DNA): TGTGCCAGCTCGCTAAGTCAGCAACTAAGAGCCAAAAACATTCAGTACTTC.

The CDR3 region is CASSHPGLAGENEQFF. CDR3 DNA: TGTGCCAGCTCACACCCGGGACTAGCGGGGGAGAATGAGCAGTTCTTC. V gene TRBV18 combines with J gene TRBJ2-1, with TRBD2 matching 14 bases. Germline V CDR1 and CDR2: KGHSH, LQKENI. V gave up 4 bases and J gave up 7 bases; unmatched junction bases: 6. The CDR3 consists of 16 residues.

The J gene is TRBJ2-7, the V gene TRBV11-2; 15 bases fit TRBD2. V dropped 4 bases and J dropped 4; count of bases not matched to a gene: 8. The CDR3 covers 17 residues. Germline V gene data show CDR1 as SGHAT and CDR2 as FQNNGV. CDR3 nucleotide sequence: TGTGCCAGCAGCTCGGGACTAGCGGGAGGTTTAGGGTACGAGCAGTACTTC. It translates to CASSSGLAGGLGYEQYF.

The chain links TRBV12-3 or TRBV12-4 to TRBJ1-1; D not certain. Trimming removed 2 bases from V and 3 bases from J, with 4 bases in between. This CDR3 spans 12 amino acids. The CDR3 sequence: CASSLQYTEAFF. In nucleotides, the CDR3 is TGTGCCAGCAGTTTACAGTACACTGAAGCTTTCTTT.

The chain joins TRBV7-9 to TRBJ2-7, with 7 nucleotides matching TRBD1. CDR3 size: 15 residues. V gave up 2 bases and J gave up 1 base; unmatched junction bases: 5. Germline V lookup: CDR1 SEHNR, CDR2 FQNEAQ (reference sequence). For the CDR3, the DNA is TGTGCCAGCAGCTTAACCGGGACAGCTTCCTACGAGCAGTACTTC. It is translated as CASSLTGTASYEQYF.

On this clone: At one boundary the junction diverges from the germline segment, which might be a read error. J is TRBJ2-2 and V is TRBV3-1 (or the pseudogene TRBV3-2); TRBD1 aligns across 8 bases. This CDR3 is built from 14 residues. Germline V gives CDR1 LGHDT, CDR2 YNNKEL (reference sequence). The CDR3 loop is CASRRTGNAGELFF. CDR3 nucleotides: TGTGCCAGCAGACGGACAGGGAACGCCGGGGAGCTGTTTTTT.

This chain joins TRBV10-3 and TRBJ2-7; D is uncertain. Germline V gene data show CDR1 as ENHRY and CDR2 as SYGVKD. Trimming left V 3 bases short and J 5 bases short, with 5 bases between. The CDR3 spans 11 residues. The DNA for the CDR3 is TGTGCCATCAGTGATCGGGACGAGCAGTACTTC. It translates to CAISDRDEQYF.

Written as DNA, the CDR3 is TGTGCCAGCAGCCTCCTAGCGGGAGGGCCGGGAGAGCAGTACTTC. This encodes CASSLLAGGPGEQYF. This sequence joins TRBV7-8 and TRBJ2-7; 12 bases match TRBD2. From germline, CDR1 is SGHVS and CDR2 FQNEAQ. The CDR3 contains 15 residues. J gave up 7 bases and V 5 bases, and 9 bases lay outside the gene matches.

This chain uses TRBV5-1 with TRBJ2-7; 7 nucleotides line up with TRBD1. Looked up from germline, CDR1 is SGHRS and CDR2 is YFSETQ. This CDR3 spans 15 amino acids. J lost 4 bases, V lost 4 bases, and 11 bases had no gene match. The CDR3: CASSPGLDRVYEQYF. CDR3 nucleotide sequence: TGCGCCAGCAGCCCGGGATTAGACAGGGTGTACGAGCAGTACTTC.

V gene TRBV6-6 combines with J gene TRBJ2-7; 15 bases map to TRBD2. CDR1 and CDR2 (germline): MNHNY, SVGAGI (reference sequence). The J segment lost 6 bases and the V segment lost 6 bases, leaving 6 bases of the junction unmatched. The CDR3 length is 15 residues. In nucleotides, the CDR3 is TGTGCCAGCAGGAGGACTAGCGGGGGGGCCGGCGAGCAGTACTTC. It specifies CASRRTSGGAGEQYF.